The source of this TCR beta chain is a study of shared clonotypes between healthy human individuals. Study-wide points: The researchers took only blood, and tissue repertoires probably look different.

Points on this clone: Its antigen is not identified.

Germline-derived CDR1 and CDR2 are GTSNPN and SVGIG (reference sequence). This CDR3 region has 11 residues. V lost 7 bases and J lost 3; bases outside the gene matches: 1. Sequencing was performed with immunoSEQ multiplex PCR; in TCRdb, only in-frame clones are kept and a portion is missing. The sample records under 1,100,000 clones, about 80% being singletons. Sequenced: memory CD4+ T cells sorted from blood. Subset reported: CD45RA-negative fraction. The TCR comes from a man aged 18 to 30 in good health. This chain uses TRBV30 with TRBJ2-7, with 9 nucleotides matching TRBD1. The CDR3 coding sequence is TGTGCCTCGACAGGGGGCTACGAGCAGTACTTC. Translated, it gives CASTGGYEQYF.